Presented here are 17 T cell receptor beta chains from one specimen sequenced in a study of PD-1 blockade in classical Hodgkin lymphoma. The sample's time point: newly diagnosed, previously untreated cHL patient sample. Repertoires were generated with immunoSEQ multiplex PCR, while TCRdb's copy carries only in-frame clones and drops some. The sample holds approximately 47,000 clones; roughly 88% are singletons and the top ten take roughly 5.3%. The sequencing sample was made of peripheral blood mononuclear cells (PBMCs). These receptor sequences come from a human donor with classical Hodgkin lymphoma.

This clone was counted once. This chain joins TRBV9 and TRBJ1-4, with a weak D call TRBD1 (6 bases). The V end lost 1 base, the J end lost 5 bases, and 21 bases lay between the germline ends. The CDR3 runs 18 residues. The germline CDR1 and CDR2 sequences are SGDLS and YYNGEE. The CDR3 sequence: CASSVTPGGQGANEKLFF. For the CDR3, the DNA is TGTGCCAGCAGCGTAACCCCCGGGGGGCAGGGAGCAAATGAAAAACTGTTTTTT. The whole variable domain, remainder taken from reference TRBV9 and TRBJ1-4, is DSGVTQTPKHLITATGQRVTLRCSPRSGDLSVYWYQQSLDQGLQFLIQYYNGEERAKGNILERFSAQQFPDLHSELNLSSLELGDSALYFCASSVTPGGQGANEKLFFGSGTQLSVL.

The chain employs TRBV5-1 and TRBJ2-3; no clear D. The V end lost 9 bases, the J end lost 0 bases, and 14 bases lay between the germline ends. The germline V gene has CDR1 SGHRS and CDR2 YFSETQ. This CDR3 region has 14 residues. The CDR3 DNA is TGCGCCACCCGCTTTCAACCTAGCACAGATACGCAGTATTTT. The encoded protein is CATRFQPSTDTQYF.

The rearrangement joins TRBV4-2 to TRBJ2-7; TRBD2 matches 9 bases. Germline trimming cut 2 bases from V and 7 bases from J; bases unmatched to any gene: 9. Per the germline V gene, CDR1 is LGHNA and CDR2 is YNFKEQ. This CDR3 has 15 residues. CDR3 in amino acids: CASSQRLAETAEQYF. CDR3 nucleotide sequence: TGTGCCAGCAGCCAACGACTAGCGGAGACGGCAGAGCAGTACTTC.

The chain links TRBV5-1 to TRBJ2-3; 7 bases map to TRBD2. CDR1 is SGHRS, CDR2 YFSETQ, per germline. The CDR3 sequence is 15 residues long. J lost 4 bases, V lost 2 bases, and 7 bases had no gene match. CDR3 bases: TGCGCCAGCAGCTTTGGCAGGGAGGGCGCAGATACGCAGTATTTT. Its translation: CASSFGREGADTQYF. The variable domain in full, completed from reference TRBV5-1 and TRBJ2-3, reads KAGVTQTPRYLIKTRGQQVTLSCSPISGHRSVSWYQQTPGQGLQFLFEYFSETQRNKGNFPGRFSGRQFSNSRSEMNVSTLELGDSALYLCASSFGREGADTQYFGPGTRLTVL.

The sample holds one count of this clone. The gene calls are TRBV13 and TRBJ2-7; 11 bases agree with TRBD2. After removal of 3 bases from V and 4 bases from J, the junction contained 2 bases not matched to a gene. From germline, CDR1 is PRHDT and CDR2 FYEKMQ (reference sequence). This CDR3 has 14 amino acids. As DNA, the CDR3 is TGTGCCAGCAGCTTGGGACTAGCGGATTACGAGCAGTACTTC. Protein sequence: CASSLGLADYEQYF.

The V gene is TRBV4-2, the J gene TRBJ2-7; 10 positions match TRBD2. Germline trimming cut 1 base from V and 5 bases from J; bases unmatched to any gene: 5. The germline CDR1 and CDR2 sequences are LGHNA and YNFKEQ. The CDR3 extends over 15 amino acids. This CDR3 is CASSQGVLAGDEQYF. DNA of the CDR3: TGTGCCAGCAGCCAAGGAGTCCTAGCGGGAGACGAGCAGTACTTC.

This clone was observed once. The chain couples TRBV2 to TRBJ2-7; the D gene is possibly TRBD1 (6 bases). V lost 6 bases to trimming and J lost 3 bases, with 12 bases between them. The germline CDR1 and CDR2 sequences are SNHLY and FYNNEI. The CDR3 runs to 13 residues. Here the CDR3 DNA reads TGTGCCAGCAGCCTGACAGGAGTCTACGAGCAGTACGTC. It encodes CASSLTGVYEQYV.

The chain links TRBV2 to TRBJ1-2; TRBD1 matches at 9 bases. Germline trimming cut 6 bases from V and 7 bases from J; bases unmatched to any gene: 12. Germline V gives CDR1 SNHLY, CDR2 FYNNEI. The CDR3 length is 15 residues. CDR3 sequence (DNA): TGTGCCAGCAGAAAGGGTGCGGGACAGGGTGGTGGCTACACCTTC. This sequence encodes CASRKGAGQGGGYTF.

This clone was seen more than once but under ten times. The CDR3 DNA is TGTGCCATCAGTGAGATGAGTAGGACCTTGAACACTGAAGCTTTCTTT. This translates into CAISEMSRTLNTEAFF. The chain uses TRBV10-3 and TRBJ1-1; D remains ambiguous. CDR1 ENHRY and CDR2 SYGVKD come from the germline V gene. The CDR3 has 16 residues. The germline V and J ends were trimmed by 2 bases and 0 bases, with 13 bases remaining between them.

The rearrangement links TRBV14 to TRBJ1-2; TRBD1 aligns across 7 bases. The CDR3 is made up of 15 amino acids. Germline V gene lookup returns CDR1 SGHDN and CDR2 FVKESK. The junction had 10 bases not matched to a gene; V was cut back by 1 base and J by 8 bases. CDR3 sequence: CASSQVATGRDGYTF. CDR3 DNA: TGTGCCAGCAGCCAAGTCGCGACAGGGCGTGACGGCTACACCTTC.

Written as DNA, the CDR3 is TGTGCCAGCAGCACCTCAGGACGGGGAGACACCGGGGAGCTGTTTTTT. As protein: CASSTSGRGDTGELFF. J is TRBJ2-2 and V is TRBV9; maybe TRBD2 (5 bases). Germline V gives CDR1 SGDLS, CDR2 YYNGEE. The CDR3 spans 16 residues. V was clipped by 4 bases and J by 3 bases, with 16 bases between them. The whole variable domain, remainder taken from reference TRBV9 and TRBJ2-2, is DSGVTQTPKHLITATGQRVTLRCSPRSGDLSVYWYQQSLDQGLQFLIQYYNGEERAKGNILERFSAQQFPDLHSELNLSSLELGDSALYFCASSTSGRGDTGELFFGEGSRLTVL.

The V and J genes are TRBV5-1 and TRBJ2-3; perhaps TRBD1 as D (6 bases). Trimming stripped 6 bases from V and 3 bases from J, with 14 bases between. Looked up from germline, CDR1 is SGHRS and CDR2 is YFSETQ. The length of the CDR3 is 14 residues. The CDR3 loop is CASKEQGPTDTQYF. The DNA for the CDR3 is TGCGCCAGCAAGGAACAGGGACCTACAGATACGCAGTATTTT.

This clone was recorded only once. The chain has TRBV5-4 and TRBJ1-1; 7 bases map to TRBD1. The J segment lost 1 base and the V segment lost 4 bases, leaving 7 bases of the junction unmatched. Germline CDR1 reads SGHNT; CDR2 reads YYREEE (reference sequence). The CDR3 sequence is 15 residues long. The CDR3 bases are TGTGCCAGCAGCGCCCCTGCAGGGGGGAACACTGAAGCTTTCTTT. This gives the protein CASSAPAGGNTEAFF.

Only one count was recorded for this clone. The chain carries TRBV29-1 and TRBJ1-2; TRBD1 matches at 7 bases. The ends lost 3 bases at V and 7 bases at J; junction bases unmatched: 8. Germline V CDR1 and CDR2: SQVTM, ANQGSEA. The CDR3 contains 13 residues. The CDR3 DNA follows: TGCAGCGTTGAGGGGGAGGGGGCCGGTGGCTACACCTTC. Translation: CSVEGEGAGGYTF.

This rearrangement joins TRBV6-1 to TRBJ2-1; no definite D call. This CDR3 has 17 amino acids. Trimming cost V 4 bases and J 0 bases, with 16 bases left between them. Per the germline V gene, CDR1 is MNHNS and CDR2 is SASEGT. CDR3 protein: CASSGPLGISSYNEQFF. CDR3 bases: TGTGCCAGCAGTGGACCTTTGGGAATTAGCTCCTACAATGAGCAGTTCTTC.

The J gene is TRBJ1-6, the V gene TRBV10-1; possibly TRBD1 for D (5 bases). The CDR3 runs 13 residues. The V and J ends lost 4 bases and 5 bases respectively, with 6 bases between them. Germline V lookup: CDR1 WNHNN, CDR2 SYGVQD (reference sequence). The CDR3 here is CASSARDNSPLHF. DNA of the CDR3: TGCGCCAGCAGTGCCAGGGATAATTCACCCCTCCACTTT.

The chain recombines TRBV18 with TRBJ2-1, with 9 positions matching TRBD1. CDR3 length: 17 residues. V lost 0 bases and J lost 7; bases outside the gene matches: 10. Germline V gives CDR1 KGHSH, CDR2 LQKENI. CDR3 sequence reads: CASSPPTGTGIWNEQFF. CDR3 in DNA: TGTGCCAGCTCACCACCGACCGGGACAGGGATTTGGAATGAGCAGTTCTTC. The full variable domain, in which reference TRBV18 and TRBJ2-1 provide the parts outside the CDR3, is NAGVMQNPRHLVRRRGQEARLRCSPMKGHSHVYWYRQLPEEGLKFMVYLQKENIIDESGMPKERFSAEFPKEGPSILRIQQVVRGDSAAYFCASSPPTGTGIWNEQFFGPGTRLTVL.